The TCR beta chain described here comes from a study of tumor-infiltrating lymphocytes in primary liver carcinoma. CDR1 and CDR2 from the germline V gene are SQVTM and ANQGSEA. With 8 bases removed from V and 3 bases from J, the gap between germline ends came to 26 bases. The CDR3 runs to 16 residues. Unsorted whole blood supplied the RNA, and germline DNA was extracted too. TCR beta cDNA was made from 450 to 500 ng total RNA with a constant-region primer. Each TCR beta library was derived from three nested multiplex PCR rounds that employed slightly modified ARM-PCR. TRBV1-TRBV30 forward and Cbeta reverse primers drove the first two approximately 10-cycle rounds. One entry per CDR3 protein, called by TCRdb with MiXCR from the multiplex PCR reads. The sample lists about 200,000 distinct CDR3 sequences, less than 70% seen once, with about 7.1% in the top ten.

V usage is TRBV29-1 and J usage is TRBJ2-7; D is ambiguous. The sample comprised peripheral blood. The sequence was obtained from a woman between 55 and 75 years old with primary liver carcinoma and hepatitis B virus infection. In DNA form, the CDR3 reads TGCAGCCCTCCATGGCGTTCGGAACATGGATTCTACGAGCAGTACTTC. It codes for CSPPWRSEHGFYEQYF.